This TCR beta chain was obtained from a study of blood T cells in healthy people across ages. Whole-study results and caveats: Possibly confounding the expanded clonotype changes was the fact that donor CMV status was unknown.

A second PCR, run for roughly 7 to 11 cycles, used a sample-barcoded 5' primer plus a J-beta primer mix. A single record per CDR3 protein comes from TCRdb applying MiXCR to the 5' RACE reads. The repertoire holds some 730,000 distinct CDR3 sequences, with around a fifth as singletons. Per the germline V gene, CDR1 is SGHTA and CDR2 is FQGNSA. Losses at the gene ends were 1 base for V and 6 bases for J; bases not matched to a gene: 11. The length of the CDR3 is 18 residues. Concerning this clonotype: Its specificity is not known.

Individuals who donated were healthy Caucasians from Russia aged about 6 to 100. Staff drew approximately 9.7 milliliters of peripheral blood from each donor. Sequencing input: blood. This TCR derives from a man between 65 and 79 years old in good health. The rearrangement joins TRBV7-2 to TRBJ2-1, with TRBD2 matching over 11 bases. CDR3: CASSLVVPTSGSGNEQFF. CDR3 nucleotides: TGTGCCAGCAGCTTAGTAGTCCCCACTAGCGGGAGTGGCAATGAGCAGTTCTTC. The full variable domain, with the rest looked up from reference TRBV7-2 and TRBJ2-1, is GAGVSQSPSNKVTEKGKDVELRCDPISGHTALYWYRQSLGQGLEFLIYFQGNSAPDKSGLPSDRFSAERTGGSVSTLTIQRTQQEDSAVYLCASSLVVPTSGSGNEQFFGPGTRLTVL.